This TCR beta chain was sequenced for a study of beta chain features in type 1 diabetes. Via the markers CD45RO/CCR7/CD25/CD127/CD95/CD27, stem cell-like memory, regulatory, central memory and naive CD4+ cells were sorted. Without exception, sorted populations had purity beyond 95%. This CDR3 region has 18 residues. Trimming shortened V by 3 bases and J by 0 bases, and 15 bases separated the two germline ends. Germline V lookup: CDR1 MGHRA, CDR2 YSYEKL. Study-wide results and caveats: Still unanswered here is whether HLA type influences TCRB rearrangement. Individuals with type 1 diabetes displayed fewer insertions and more deletions at VDJ junctions. TCRB CDR3s from Type 1 diabetes patients were moderately but significantly shorter in all four CD4+ subsets.

Every isolated RNA sample was fully reverse transcribed, so sequencing captured expressed TCRB transcripts. Some clones are missing from TCRdb's copy, which holds only in-frame ones; the method was immunoSEQ multiplex PCR. The sample yields around 140,000 clones, 7% to 10% seen once. A word on this clone: The antigen is not known.

The clonotype was recovered from a man younger than 45 with type 1 diabetes. This chain links TRBV4-1 with TRBJ2-6; D possibly corresponds to TRBD1 (5 bases). Sequenced input: central memory CD4+ T cells from blood. The CDR3 DNA follows: TGCGCCAGCAGCCAGTCGGACATCCGGAGCTCTGGGGCCAACGTCCTGACTTTC. It encodes CASSQSDIRSSGANVLTF.